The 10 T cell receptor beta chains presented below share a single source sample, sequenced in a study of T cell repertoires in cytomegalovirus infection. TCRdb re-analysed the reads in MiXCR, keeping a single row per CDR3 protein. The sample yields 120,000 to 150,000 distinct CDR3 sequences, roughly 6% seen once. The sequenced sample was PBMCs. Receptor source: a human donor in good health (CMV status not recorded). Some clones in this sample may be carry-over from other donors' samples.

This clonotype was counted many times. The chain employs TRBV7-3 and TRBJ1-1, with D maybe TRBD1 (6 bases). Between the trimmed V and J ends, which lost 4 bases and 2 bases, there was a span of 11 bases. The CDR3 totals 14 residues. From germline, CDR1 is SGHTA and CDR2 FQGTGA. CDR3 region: CASSSGTHNTEAFF. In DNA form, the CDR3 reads TGTGCCAGCAGCTCCGGGACACATAACACTGAAGCTTTCTTT.

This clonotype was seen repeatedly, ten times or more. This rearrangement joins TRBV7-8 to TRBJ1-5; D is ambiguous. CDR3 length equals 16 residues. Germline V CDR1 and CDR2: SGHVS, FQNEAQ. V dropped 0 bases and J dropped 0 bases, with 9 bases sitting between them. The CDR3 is CASSLAGYGSNQPQHF. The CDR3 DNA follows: TGTGCCAGCAGCTTAGCGGGGTATGGTAGCAATCAGCCCCAGCATTTT.

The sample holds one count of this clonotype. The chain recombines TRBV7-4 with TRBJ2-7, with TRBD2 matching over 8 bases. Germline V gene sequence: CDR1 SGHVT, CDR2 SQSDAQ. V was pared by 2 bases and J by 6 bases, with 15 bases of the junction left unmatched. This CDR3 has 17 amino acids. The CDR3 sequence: CASSLNIPGLARREQYF. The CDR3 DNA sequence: TGTGCCAGCAGCTTAAACATACCTGGACTAGCAAGACGCGAGCAGTACTTC.

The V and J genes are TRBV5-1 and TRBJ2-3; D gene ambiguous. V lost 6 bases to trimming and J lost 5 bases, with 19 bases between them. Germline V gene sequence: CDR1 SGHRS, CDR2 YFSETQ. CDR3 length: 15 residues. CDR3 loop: CASTPDEGAGDTQYF. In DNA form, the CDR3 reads TGCGCCAGCACCCCCGACGAAGGAGCAGGAGATACGCAGTATTTT. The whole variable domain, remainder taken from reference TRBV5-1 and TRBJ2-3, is KAGVTQTPRYLIKTRGQQVTLSCSPISGHRSVSWYQQTPGQGLQFLFEYFSETQRNKGNFPGRFSGRQFSNSRSEMNVSTLELGDSALYLCASTPDEGAGDTQYFGPGTRLTVL.

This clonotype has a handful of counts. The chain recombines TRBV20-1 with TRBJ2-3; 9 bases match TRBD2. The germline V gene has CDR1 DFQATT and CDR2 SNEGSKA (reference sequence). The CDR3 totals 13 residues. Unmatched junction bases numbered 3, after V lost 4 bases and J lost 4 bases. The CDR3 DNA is TGCAGTGCTATGGCGGGGGGGCCAGATACGCAGTATTTT. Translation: CSAMAGGPDTQYF.

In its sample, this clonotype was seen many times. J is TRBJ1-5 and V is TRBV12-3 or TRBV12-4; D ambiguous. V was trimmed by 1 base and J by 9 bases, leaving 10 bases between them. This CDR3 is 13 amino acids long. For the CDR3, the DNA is TGTGCCAGCAGTTTAGGGCAGATATTGCCCCAGCATTTT. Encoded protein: CASSLGQILPQHF.

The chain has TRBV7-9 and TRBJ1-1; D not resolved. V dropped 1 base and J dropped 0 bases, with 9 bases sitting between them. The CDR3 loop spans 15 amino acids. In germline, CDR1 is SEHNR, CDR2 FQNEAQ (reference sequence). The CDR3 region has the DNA TGTGCCAGCAGCTTAGAGGGTCTCATGAACACTGAAGCTTTCTTT. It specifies CASSLEGLMNTEAFF. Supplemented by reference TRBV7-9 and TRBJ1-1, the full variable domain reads DTGVSQNPRHKITKRGQNVTFRCDPISEHNRLYWYRQTLGQGPEFLTYFQNEAQLEKSRLLSDRFSAERPKGSFSTLEIQRTEQGDSAMYLCASSLEGLMNTEAFFGQGTRLTVV.

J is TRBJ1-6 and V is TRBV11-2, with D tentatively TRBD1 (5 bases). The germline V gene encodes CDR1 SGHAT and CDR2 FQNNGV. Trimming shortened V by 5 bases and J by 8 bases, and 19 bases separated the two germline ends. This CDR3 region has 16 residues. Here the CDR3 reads CASSRTSGAGDSPLHF. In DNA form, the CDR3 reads TGTGCCAGCAGCCGTACGAGCGGGGCCGGGGATTCACCCCTCCACTTT. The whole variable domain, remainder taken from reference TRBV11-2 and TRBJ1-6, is EAGVAQSPRYKIIEKRQSVAFWCNPISGHATLYWYQQILGQGPKLLIQFQNNGVVDDSQLPKDRFSAERLKGVDSTLKIQPAKLEDSAVYLCASSRTSGAGDSPLHFGNGTRLTVT.

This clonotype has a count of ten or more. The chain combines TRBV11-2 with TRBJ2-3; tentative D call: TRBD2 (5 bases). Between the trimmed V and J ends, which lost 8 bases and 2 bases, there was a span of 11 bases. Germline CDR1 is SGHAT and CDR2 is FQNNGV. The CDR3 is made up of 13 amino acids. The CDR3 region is CASWAGTTDTQYF. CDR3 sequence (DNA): TGTGCCAGCTGGGCGGGTACCACAGATACGCAGTATTTT.

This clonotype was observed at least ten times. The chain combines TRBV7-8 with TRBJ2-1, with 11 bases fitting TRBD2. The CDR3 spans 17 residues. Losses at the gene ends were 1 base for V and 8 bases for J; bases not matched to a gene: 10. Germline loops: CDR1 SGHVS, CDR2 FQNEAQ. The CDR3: CASSLVALAGGQYEQFF. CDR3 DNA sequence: TGTGCCAGCAGCTTAGTCGCTCTAGCGGGGGGCCAGTATGAGCAGTTCTTC.